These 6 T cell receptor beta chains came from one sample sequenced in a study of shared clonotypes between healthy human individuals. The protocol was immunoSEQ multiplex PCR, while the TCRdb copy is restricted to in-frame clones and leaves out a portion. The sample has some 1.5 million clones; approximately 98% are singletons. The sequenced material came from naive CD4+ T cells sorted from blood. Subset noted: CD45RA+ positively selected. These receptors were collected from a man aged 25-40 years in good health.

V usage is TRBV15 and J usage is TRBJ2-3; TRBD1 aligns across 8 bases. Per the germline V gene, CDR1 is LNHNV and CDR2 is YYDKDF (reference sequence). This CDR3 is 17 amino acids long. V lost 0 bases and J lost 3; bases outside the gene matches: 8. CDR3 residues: CATSRDRGQAWTDTQYF. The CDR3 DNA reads TGTGCCACCAGCAGAGATCGGGGACAGGCTTGGACAGATACGCAGTATTTT.

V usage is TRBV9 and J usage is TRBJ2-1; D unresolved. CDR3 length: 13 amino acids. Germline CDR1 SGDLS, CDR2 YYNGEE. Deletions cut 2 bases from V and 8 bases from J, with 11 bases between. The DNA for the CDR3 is TGTGCCAGCAGCGTCTCTAGTATCGATGAGCAGTTCTTC. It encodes CASSVSSIDEQFF.

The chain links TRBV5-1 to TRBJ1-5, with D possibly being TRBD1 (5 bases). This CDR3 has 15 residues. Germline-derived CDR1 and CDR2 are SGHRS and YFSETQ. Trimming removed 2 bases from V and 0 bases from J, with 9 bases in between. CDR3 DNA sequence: TGCGCCAGCAGCTTAGGGGAGCATAGCAATCAGCCCCAGCATTTT. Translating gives CASSLGEHSNQPQHF.

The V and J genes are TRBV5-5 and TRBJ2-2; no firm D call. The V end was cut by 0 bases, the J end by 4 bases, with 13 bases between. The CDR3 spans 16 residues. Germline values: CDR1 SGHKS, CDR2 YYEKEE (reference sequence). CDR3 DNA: TGTGCCAGCAGCTTGGAAGGGCGGATTTTCACCGGGGAGCTGTTTTTT. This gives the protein CASSLEGRIFTGELFF.

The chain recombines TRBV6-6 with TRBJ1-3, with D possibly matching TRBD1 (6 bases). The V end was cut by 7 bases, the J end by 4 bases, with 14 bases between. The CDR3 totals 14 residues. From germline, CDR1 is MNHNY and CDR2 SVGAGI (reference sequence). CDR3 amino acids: CASTPDSRGNTIYF. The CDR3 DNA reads TGTGCCAGCACCCCGGACAGCAGAGGAAACACCATATATTTT.

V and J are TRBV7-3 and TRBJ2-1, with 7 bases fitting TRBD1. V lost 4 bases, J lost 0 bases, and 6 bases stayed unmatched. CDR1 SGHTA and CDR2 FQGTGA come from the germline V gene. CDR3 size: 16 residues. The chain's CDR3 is CASSSGQANSYNEQFF. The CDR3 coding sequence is TGTGCCAGCAGCTCCGGACAGGCTAACTCCTACAATGAGCAGTTCTTC.